The following is a TCR beta chain sequence with its context. Which antigen it targets is not known. Base qualities are not recorded, but no much larger clone differs from it by a single base. The V end loses 0 bases and the J end loses 1 base, and a stretch of 10 bases separates them. The CDR3 goes from the cysteine to the phenylalanine over 15 residues. The entry retains the CDR3 DNA only, 45 bases that are in frame from base 1. From the germline V gene, CDR1 is MNHEY and CDR2 is SVGAGI. Whole blood was collected in K2EDTA tubes by collaborating institutions according to the institutions' own protocols. For TCRbeta analysis, collaborator samples were shipped as frozen whole blood, as isolated PBMCs, or as DNA extracted from either sample type. This sample was taken from a study of blood T cell repertoires in COVID-19 (dated by TCRdb to the early 2020s). The study in broad terms: Samples from collaborators originated in the United States, Italy and Spain and spanned both the acute and convalescent phases of COVID-19. A de-identified subject ID, COVID-19 status, age in years and sex were almost always included in the sample metadata. Deeply sampled blood TCRbeta repertoires from subjects exposed to, actively infected with, or recovered from COVID-19 were included in the dataset. The prospective study material was composed of cDNA or gDNA derived from T cells, B-cell-depleted T cells, or PBMCs. The repertoires were made available in a free public database intended to serve as a resource for research on the immune response to SARS-CoV-2. Where HLA class I and class II types were available, the types were taken from metadata supplied by the sample provider, not from assay-based typing. The samples were drawn from two sources: the first 160 participants of the ongoing ImmuneRACE study, and over 1,000 subjects contributed by 6 global collaborators.

The paper's findings and limits, for the study overall: How much clinical and demographic metadata was included differed by source and by participant, and the metadata was provided uncurated.

TCRbeta CDR3 regions were amplified from genomic DNA using the immunoSEQ Assay, a bias-controlled multiplex PCR. Per the source publication's procedure: Nucleated cell counts per sample were estimated from amplification of reference gene primers within the assay. To quantify the absolute abundance of each unique TCRbeta CDR3 rearrangement, sequence reads were collapsed and filtered. For each sample, productive Simpson clonality was calculated by taking the square root of Simpson's diversity index across productive rearrangements. TCRdb took this table from immuneACCESS and kept in-frame rearrangements with V and J called. Such tables lack part of the clones; where checked against another copy, unresolved V genes explain under half of the gap, and the rest is unexplained. From that table come the V and J calls and clone size; the DNA was used to work out D and trimming. A total of 150,000 or so clones appear in this sample, about 91% of them only once. Of the sample, 10% is held by the ten largest clones.

Sequenced sample: peripheral blood. This clonotype was obtained from a middle-aged man with acute or convalescent COVID-19. The rearranged segments are TRBV6-5 and TRBJ2-7; no D gene call is confident. The DNA sequence is TGTGCCAGCAGTTACTCTCGGGTCGGGTCCTACGAGCAGTACTTC. It encodes CASSYSRVGSYEQYF.